The 13 T cell receptor beta chains below were found in one sample sequenced in a study of cytomegalovirus exposure and HLA in healthy donors. The study ran its PCR with 60 Vbeta and 13 Jbeta primers. Data came from immunoSEQ multiplex PCR; TCRdb stores just in-frame clones and leaves some out. The sample lists about 160,000 clones; about 60% were seen once. The source material was PBMCs. The receptor set was obtained from a woman between 55 and 75 years old in good health and CMV-seropositive.

The rearrangement uses TRBV30 and TRBJ1-3; no definite D call. The CDR3 sequence is 14 residues long. Between the trimmed V and J ends, which lost 5 bases and 0 bases, there was a span of 11 bases. Germline assignment: CDR1 GTSNPN and CDR2 SVGIG (reference sequence). The CDR3 coding sequence is TGTGCCTGGGCCACAGCGGGCTCTGGAAACACCATATATTTT. This gives the protein CAWATAGSGNTIYF.

The chain combines TRBV19 with TRBJ2-1, with D possibly TRBD2 on 5 matching bases. The CDR3 is 11 residues long. Trimming removed 4 bases from V and 12 bases from J, with 10 bases in between. Germline V CDR1 and CDR2: LNHDA, SQIVND (reference sequence). The CDR3 region has the DNA TGTGCCAGTAGTAACGGGGAACTGCAGTTCTTC. Its protein is CASSNGELQFF.

The V and J genes are TRBV7-9 and TRBJ2-7; 7 bases agree with TRBD2. J gave up 7 bases and V 4 bases, and 13 bases lay outside the gene matches. The CDR3 runs 15 residues. Germline V gene data show CDR1 as SEHNR and CDR2 as FQNEAQ (reference sequence). CDR3 region: CASSWGSTSAGEQYF. The CDR3 DNA follows: TGTGCCAGCAGCTGGGGAAGTACTAGCGCCGGAGAGCAGTACTTC.

The chain joins TRBV27 to TRBJ2-7; D possibly corresponds to TRBD1 (7 bases). Germline loops: CDR1 MNHEY, CDR2 SMNVEV (reference sequence). The V and J ends lost 4 bases and 7 bases respectively, with 14 bases between them. The CDR3 has 13 amino acids. The CDR3 nucleotides are TGTGCCAGCAGTTCCCAGGGGGGTGTAGAGCAGTACTTC. It specifies CASSSQGGVEQYF.

A few counts support this clone. The chain couples TRBV7-3 to TRBJ2-4; D remains unclear. Germline V gene lookup returns CDR1 SGHTA and CDR2 FQGTGA. V lost 6 bases and J lost 8, with 14 bases in between. CDR3 length equals 13 residues. CDR3 region: CASSSLTGDIQYF. CDR3 nucleotide sequence: TGTGCCAGCAGTAGTCTTACTGGAGACATTCAGTACTTC.

The J gene is TRBJ1-5, the V gene TRBV2, with TRBD1 matching over 7 bases. Germline CDR1 reads SNHLY; CDR2 reads FYNNEI. CDR3 length: 14 residues. V lost 1 base and J lost 5; bases outside the gene matches: 2. CDR3 nucleotides: TGTGCCAGCAGTGAAGAGGGGGCGCATCAGCCCCAGCATTTT. Its protein is CASSEEGAHQPQHF.

V is TRBV10-3 and J is TRBJ2-7, with TRBD2 as a possible D gene (6 bases). V lost 7 bases and J 0 bases, leaving 13 bases between the germline ends. The CDR3 consists of 14 residues. CDR1 is ENHRY and CDR2 is SYGVKD in the germline V gene. CDR3 nucleotides: TGTGCCATCATGACCCCTAGCGACTCCTACGAGCAGTACTTC. Protein product: CAIMTPSDSYEQYF.

The chain recombines TRBV5-1 with TRBJ2-2, with TRBD2 matching 9 bases. Losses at the gene ends were 1 base for V and 2 bases for J; bases not matched to a gene: 3. Germline values: CDR1 SGHRS, CDR2 YFSETQ. CDR3 length equals 16 residues. This chain's CDR3 is CASSLSSGINTGELFF. The CDR3 coding sequence is TGCGCCAGCAGCTTGTCTAGCGGGATTAACACCGGGGAGCTGTTTTTT.

The chain carries TRBV2 and TRBJ2-2; D is perhaps TRBD1 (6 bases). V was trimmed by 4 bases and J by 4 bases, leaving 10 bases between them. The length of the CDR3 is 14 residues. CDR1 and CDR2 from the germline V gene are SNHLY and FYNNEI. CDR3 sequence reads: CASSGQGSTGELFF. In DNA, the CDR3 is TGTGCCAGCAGTGGTCAGGGGAGCACCGGGGAGCTGTTTTTT.

The V call is TRBV7-8, the J call TRBJ2-3, with TRBD2 as a possible D gene (5 bases). The CDR3 sequence is 15 residues long. V lost 1 base, J lost 1 base, and 9 bases lay in between. Germline CDR1 and CDR2: SGHVS and FQNEAQ. The CDR3 spells CASSLGFSGTDTQYF. The CDR3, as DNA: TGTGCCAGCAGCTTAGGTTTTAGCGGCACAGATACGCAGTATTTT.

This clone turned up a few times. The V call is TRBV4-3, the J call TRBJ2-3; the match to TRBD2 covers 14 bases. Germline V CDR1 and CDR2: LGHNA, YSLEER. The CDR3 is made up of 17 amino acids. V lost 0 bases to trimming and J lost 6 bases; unmatched junction nucleotides: 5. The CDR3 loop is CASSQDGTSGSMDTQYF. The DNA for the CDR3 is TGCGCCAGCAGCCAAGATGGGACTAGCGGGAGCATGGATACGCAGTATTTT.

This clone was detected only a few times. The junction differs from germline at one of its ends, possibly a read error. The rearrangement uses TRBV7-7 and TRBJ1-2; TRBD1 aligns across 8 bases. From germline, CDR1 is SSHAT and CDR2 FNYEAQ (reference sequence). The CDR3 is made up of 16 amino acids. The CDR3, as DNA: TGTGCTAGCACTAGGGCAGGGGGCGCAAGGTGCTATGGCTACACCTTC. Residues: CASTRAGGARCYGYTF.

The V gene is TRBV11-1, the J gene TRBJ1-2; TRBD1 might be the D (6 bases). Trimming took off 1 base at V and 8 bases at J, with 11 bases between the two ends. This CDR3 region has 13 residues. CDR1 SGHAT and CDR2 FQDESV come from the germline V gene (reference sequence). CDR3 sequence (DNA): TGTGCCAGCAGCTTAGTCAGGGGCGACGGCTACACCTTC. This gives the protein CASSLVRGDGYTF.